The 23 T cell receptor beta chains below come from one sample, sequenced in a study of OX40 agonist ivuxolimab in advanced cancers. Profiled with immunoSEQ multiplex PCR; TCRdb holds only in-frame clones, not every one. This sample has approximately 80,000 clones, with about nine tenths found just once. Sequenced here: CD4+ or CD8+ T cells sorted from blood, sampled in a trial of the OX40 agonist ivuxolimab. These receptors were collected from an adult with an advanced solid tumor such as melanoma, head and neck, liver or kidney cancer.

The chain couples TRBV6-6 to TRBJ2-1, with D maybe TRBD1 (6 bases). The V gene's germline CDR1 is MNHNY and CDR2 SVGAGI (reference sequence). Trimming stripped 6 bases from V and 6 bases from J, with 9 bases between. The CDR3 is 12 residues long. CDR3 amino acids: CASSIQGNEQFF. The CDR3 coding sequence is TGTGCCAGCAGCATACAGGGCAATGAGCAGTTCTTC.

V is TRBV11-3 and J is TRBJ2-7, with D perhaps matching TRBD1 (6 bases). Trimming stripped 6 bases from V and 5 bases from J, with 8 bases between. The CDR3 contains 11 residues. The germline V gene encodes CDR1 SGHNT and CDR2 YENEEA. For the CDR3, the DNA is TGTGCCAGCAGGAACAGGGACGAGCAGTACTTC. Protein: CASRNRDEQYF.

The CDR3 DNA sequence: TGTGCCAGCAGCTCGGGGGGACTAGCGGAAACCAATGAGCAGTTCTTC. Translation gives CASSSGGLAETNEQFF. The rearrangement uses TRBV5-4 and TRBJ2-1; 11 positions match TRBD2. The CDR3 totals 16 residues. V trimming: 3 bases; J trimming: 6 bases; junction bases outside the gene matches: 8. Germline V gives CDR1 SGHNT, CDR2 YYREEE (reference sequence).

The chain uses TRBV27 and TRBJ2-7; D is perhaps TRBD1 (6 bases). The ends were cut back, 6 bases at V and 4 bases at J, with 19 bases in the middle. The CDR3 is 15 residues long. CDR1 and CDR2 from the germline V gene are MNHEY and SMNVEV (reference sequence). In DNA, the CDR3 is TGTGCCAGCAGCTCAGCACAGGGCCCCCCTTACGAGCAGTACTTC. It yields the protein CASSSAQGPPYEQYF.

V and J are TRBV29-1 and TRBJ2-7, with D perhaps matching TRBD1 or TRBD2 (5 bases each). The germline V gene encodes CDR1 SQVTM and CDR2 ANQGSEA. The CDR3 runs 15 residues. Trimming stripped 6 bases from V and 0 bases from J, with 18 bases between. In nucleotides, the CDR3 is TGCAGCGTCACTTACGGGACGCACAGCTCCTACGAGCAGTACTTC. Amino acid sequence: CSVTYGTHSSYEQYF.

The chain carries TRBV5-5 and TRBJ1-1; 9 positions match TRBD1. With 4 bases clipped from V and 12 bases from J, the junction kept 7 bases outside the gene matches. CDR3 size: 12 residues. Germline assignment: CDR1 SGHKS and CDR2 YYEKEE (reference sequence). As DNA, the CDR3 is TGTGCCAGCAGCACCTGGACAGGGGAGTCTTTCTTT. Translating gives CASSTWTGESFF. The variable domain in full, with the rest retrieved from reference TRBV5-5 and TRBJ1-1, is DAGVTQSPTHLIKTRGQQVTLRCSPISGHKSVSWYQQVLGQGPQFIFQYYEKEERGRGNFPDRFSARQFPNYSSELNVNALLLGDSALYLCASSTWTGESFFGQGTRLTVV.

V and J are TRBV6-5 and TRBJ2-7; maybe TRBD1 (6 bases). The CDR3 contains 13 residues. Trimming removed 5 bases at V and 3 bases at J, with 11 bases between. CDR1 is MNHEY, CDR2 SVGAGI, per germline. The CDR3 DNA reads TGTGCCAGCAGTCGACAGGCCCTCTACGAGCAGTACTTC. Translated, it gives CASSRQALYEQYF.

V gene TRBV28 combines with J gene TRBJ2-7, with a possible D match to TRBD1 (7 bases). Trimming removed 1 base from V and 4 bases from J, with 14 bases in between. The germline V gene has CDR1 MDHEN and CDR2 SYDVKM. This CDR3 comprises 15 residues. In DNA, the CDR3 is TGTGCCAGCAGTTTATCGGCCAGGGGGAGGTACGAGCAGTACTTC. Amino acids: CASSLSARGRYEQYF.

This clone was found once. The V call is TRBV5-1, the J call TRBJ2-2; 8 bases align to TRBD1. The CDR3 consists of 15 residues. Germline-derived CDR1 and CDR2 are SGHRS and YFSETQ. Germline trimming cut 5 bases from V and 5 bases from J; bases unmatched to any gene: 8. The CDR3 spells CASRAGQGWTGELFF. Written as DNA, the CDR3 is TGCGCCAGCAGAGCCGGACAGGGTTGGACCGGGGAGCTGTTTTTT.

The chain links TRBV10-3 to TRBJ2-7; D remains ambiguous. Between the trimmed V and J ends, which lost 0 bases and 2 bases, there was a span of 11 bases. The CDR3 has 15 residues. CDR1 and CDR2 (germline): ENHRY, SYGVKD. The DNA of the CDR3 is TGTGCCATCAGTGAGTCGGCGTCGGTCCCCTACGAGCAGTACTTC. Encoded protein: CAISESASVPYEQYF.

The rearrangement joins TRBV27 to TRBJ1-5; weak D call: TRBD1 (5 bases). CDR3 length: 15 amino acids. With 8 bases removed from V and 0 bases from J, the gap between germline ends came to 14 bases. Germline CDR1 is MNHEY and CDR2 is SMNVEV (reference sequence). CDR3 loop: CASGGSPFSNQPQHF. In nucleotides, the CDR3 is TGTGCCAGCGGGGGGAGCCCCTTTAGCAATCAGCCCCAGCATTTT.

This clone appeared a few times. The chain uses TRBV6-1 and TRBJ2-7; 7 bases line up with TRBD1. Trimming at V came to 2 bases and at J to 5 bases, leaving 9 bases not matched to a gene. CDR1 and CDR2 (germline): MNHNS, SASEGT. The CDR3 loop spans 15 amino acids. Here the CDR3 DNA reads TGTGCCAGCAGTGAAATGACAGGGTGGCAAAACGAGCAGTACTTC. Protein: CASSEMTGWQNEQYF.

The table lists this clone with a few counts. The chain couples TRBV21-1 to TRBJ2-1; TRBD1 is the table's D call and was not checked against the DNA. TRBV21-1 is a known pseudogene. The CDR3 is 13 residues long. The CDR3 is CASKTAWDNEQFF. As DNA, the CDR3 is TGTGCCAGCAAGACAGCCTGGGACAATGAGCAGTTCTTC.

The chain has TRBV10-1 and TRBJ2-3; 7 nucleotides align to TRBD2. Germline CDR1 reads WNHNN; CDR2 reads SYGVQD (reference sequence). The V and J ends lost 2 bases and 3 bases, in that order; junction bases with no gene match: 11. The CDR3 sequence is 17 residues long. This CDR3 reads CASSEVASGRFTDTQYF. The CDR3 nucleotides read TGCGCCAGCAGTGAGGTGGCTAGCGGTCGTTTTACAGATACGCAGTATTTT.

The CDR3 is CASSQAGDDSYEQYF. In DNA, the CDR3 is TGTGCCAGCAGCCAGGCGGGAGACGACTCCTACGAGCAGTACTTC. This chain links TRBV4-2 with TRBJ2-7; 7 bases are shared with TRBD2. Per germline, CDR1 LGHNA and CDR2 YNFKEQ. J gave up 0 bases and V 3 bases, and 5 bases lay outside the gene matches. CDR3 length: 15 amino acids.

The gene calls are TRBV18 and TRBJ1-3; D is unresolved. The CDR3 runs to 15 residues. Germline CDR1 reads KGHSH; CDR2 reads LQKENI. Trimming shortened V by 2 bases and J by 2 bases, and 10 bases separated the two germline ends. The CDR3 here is CASSPITEAGNTIYF. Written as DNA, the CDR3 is TGTGCCAGCTCACCAATCACAGAGGCTGGAAACACCATATATTTT.

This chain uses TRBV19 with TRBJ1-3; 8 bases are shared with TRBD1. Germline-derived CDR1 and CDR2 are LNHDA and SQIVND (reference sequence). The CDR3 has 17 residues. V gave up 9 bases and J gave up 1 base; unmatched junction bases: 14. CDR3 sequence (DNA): TGTGCCAGACCCCCGCCCAGGACAGGGCAATCTGGAAACACCATATATTTT. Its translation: CARPPPRTGQSGNTIYF.

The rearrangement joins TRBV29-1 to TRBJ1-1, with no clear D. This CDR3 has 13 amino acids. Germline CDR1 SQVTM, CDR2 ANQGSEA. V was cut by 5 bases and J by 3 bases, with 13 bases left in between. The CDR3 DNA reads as TGCAGCGTTTCGCAAACGGGCGACACTGAAGCTTTCTTT. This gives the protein CSVSQTGDTEAFF.

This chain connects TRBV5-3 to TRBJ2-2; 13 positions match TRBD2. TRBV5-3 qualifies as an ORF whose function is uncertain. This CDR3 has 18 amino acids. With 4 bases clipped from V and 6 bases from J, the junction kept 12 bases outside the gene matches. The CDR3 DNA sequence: TGTGCCAGAAGCCGGACTAGCGGGAGCCCCCGAGGGGCCGGGGAGCTGTTTTTT. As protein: CARSRTSGSPRGAGELFF.

The CDR3 nucleotides are TGTGCCAGCAGCCGGTCCCCTAGCGGGGTCTCCTACAATGAGCAGTTCTTC. It yields the protein CASSRSPSGVSYNEQFF. V usage is TRBV5-8 and J usage is TRBJ2-1, with TRBD2 identical over 9 bases. Germline lookup yields CDR1 SGHTS and CDR2 YDEGEE. Losses at the gene ends were 4 bases for V and 0 bases for J; bases not matched to a gene: 8. The CDR3 is 17 residues long. Full variable domain (outside the CDR3, taken from reference TRBV5-8 and TRBJ2-1): EAGVTQSPTHLIKTRGQQATLRCSPISGHTSVYWYQQALGLGLQFLLWYDEGEERNRGNFPPRFSGRQFPNYSSELNVNALELEDSALYLCASSRSPSGVSYNEQFFGPGTRLTVL.

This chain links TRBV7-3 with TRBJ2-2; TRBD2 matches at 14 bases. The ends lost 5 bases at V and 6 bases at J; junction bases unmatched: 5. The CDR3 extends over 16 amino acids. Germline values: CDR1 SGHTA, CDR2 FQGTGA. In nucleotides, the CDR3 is TGTGCCAGCAGCGAGACGGGACTAGCGGGAGCCGGGGAGCTGTTTTTT. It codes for CASSETGLAGAGELFF.

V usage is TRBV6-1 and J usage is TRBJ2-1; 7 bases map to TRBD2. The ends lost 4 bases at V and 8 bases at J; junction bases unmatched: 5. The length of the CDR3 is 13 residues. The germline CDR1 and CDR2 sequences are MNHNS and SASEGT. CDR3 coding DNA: TGTGCCAGCAGTGTCGGCGGGAGATATGAGCAGTTCTTC. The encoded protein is CASSVGGRYEQFF.

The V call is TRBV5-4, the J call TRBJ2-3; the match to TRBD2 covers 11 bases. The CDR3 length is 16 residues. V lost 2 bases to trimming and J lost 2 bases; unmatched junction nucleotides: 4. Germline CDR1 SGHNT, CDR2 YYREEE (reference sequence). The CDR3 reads CASSLRLAGSTDTQYF. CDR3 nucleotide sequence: TGTGCCAGCAGCTTAAGACTAGCGGGATCCACAGATACGCAGTATTTT.